The next 10 T cell receptor beta chains were all read from a single sample in a study of blood T cell repertoires in COVID-19. Method: immunoSEQ multiplex PCR; TCRdb's copy keeps in-frame clones and lacks some. The sample carries 200,000 to 250,000 clones, 80% to 90% recorded once. The sequencing sample was made of peripheral blood. The receptor source for this set is a man aged 18-30 years with active or convalescent COVID-19.

The V and J genes are TRBV19 and TRBJ1-6; TRBD1 is a possible D gene (5 bases). Germline V gives CDR1 LNHDA, CDR2 SQIVND (reference sequence). This CDR3 has 17 residues. V lost 6 bases to trimming and J lost 11 bases, with 26 bases between them. The CDR3 DNA sequence: TGTGCCAGTAGAGGAAGGGGCACAAGAGGCCCCGGAACACCCCTCCACTTT. It encodes CASRGRGTRGPGTPLHF.

V is TRBV24-1 and J is TRBJ2-1; TRBD1 might be the D (6 bases). The CDR3 consists of 16 residues. CDR1 and CDR2 from the germline V gene are KGHDR and SFDVKD. Trimming took off 4 bases at V and 5 bases at J, with 17 bases between the two ends. The CDR3 loop reads CATSDWPGQNNNEQFF. As DNA, the CDR3 is TGTGCCACCAGTGACTGGCCGGGACAAAATAACAATGAGCAGTTCTTC.

This rearrangement joins TRBV2 to TRBJ2-2; possible D gene TRBD2, 5 bases. CDR3 length: 15 amino acids. Germline V gene data show CDR1 as SNHLY and CDR2 as FYNNEI. V lost 3 bases to trimming and J lost 1 base, with 9 bases between them. The CDR3 nucleotides are TGTGCCAGCAGTGATGAGCGGCTGAACACCGGGGAGCTGTTTTTT. Translation: CASSDERLNTGELFF.

The V call is TRBV3-1 (or the pseudogene TRBV3-2), the J call TRBJ2-7; perhaps TRBD2 as D (6 bases). Trimming stripped 4 bases from V and 0 bases from J, with 16 bases between. The germline V gene encodes CDR1 LGHDT and CDR2 YNNKEL (reference sequence). CDR3 length: 16 amino acids. The CDR3 loop reads CASSRGVAASSYEQYF. The CDR3 DNA reads TGTGCCAGCAGCCGCGGGGTAGCGGCATCCTCCTACGAGCAGTACTTC.

This chain joins TRBV10-2 and TRBJ1-1, with 9 bases fitting TRBD1. V lost 5 bases, J lost 10 bases, and 14 bases stayed unmatched. Looked up from germline, CDR1 is WSHSY and CDR2 is SAAADI. The CDR3 has 15 amino acids. As DNA, the CDR3 is TGCGCCAGCAGTCTTACAGGGGGCGAACGGTGGGGAGCTTTCTTT. Translation: CASSLTGGERWGAFF.

The V and J genes are TRBV11-2 and TRBJ1-2, with a weak D call TRBD1 (5 bases). The CDR3 has 17 residues. Trimming left V 4 bases short and J 2 bases short, with 20 bases between. CDR1 is SGHAT, CDR2 FQNNGV, per germline. The CDR3 DNA follows: TGTGCCAGCAGCTCGGTGGCAGGGCAGAAAGGAAACTATGGCTACACCTTC. Translation: CASSSVAGQKGNYGYTF. Filled out from reference TRBV11-2 and TRBJ1-2, the complete variable domain reads EAGVAQSPRYKIIEKRQSVAFWCNPISGHATLYWYQQILGQGPKLLIQFQNNGVVDDSQLPKDRFSAERLKGVDSTLKIQPAKLEDSAVYLCASSSVAGQKGNYGYTFGSGTRLTVV.

The V gene is TRBV7-9, the J gene TRBJ2-1; D ambiguous. V was pared by 1 base and J by 14 bases, with 12 bases between. The CDR3 has 12 amino acids. Germline assignment: CDR1 SEHNR and CDR2 FQNEAQ (reference sequence). The CDR3 loop reads CASSLVGFPEFF. CDR3 in DNA: TGTGCCAGCAGCTTAGTCGGGTTCCCCGAGTTCTTC.

The chain is built from TRBV20-1 and TRBJ2-1, with 10 positions matching TRBD2. This CDR3 region has 15 residues. V lost 3 bases, J lost 9 bases, and 11 bases stayed unmatched. CDR1 DFQATT and CDR2 SNEGSKA come from the germline V gene (reference sequence). In DNA, the CDR3 is TGCAGTGCTAGTTTCCTAGCGGGAGTATCAAGTGAGCAGTTCTTC. It yields the protein CSASFLAGVSSEQFF.

The chain is built from TRBV15 and TRBJ2-3; 9 bases align to TRBD2. The CDR3 totals 17 residues. Germline CDR1 LNHNV, CDR2 YYDKDF (reference sequence). V was clipped by 3 bases and J by 0 bases; unmatched bases: 7. CDR3 sequence (DNA): TGTGCCACCAGCAGTCGCCTGAGCGGGAGGAGCACAGATACGCAGTATTTT. This gives the protein CATSSRLSGRSTDTQYF.

This sequence joins TRBV5-4 and TRBJ2-3, with D tentatively TRBD1 (6 bases). The CDR3 consists of 16 residues. V lost 1 base to trimming and J lost 7 bases, with 19 bases between them. The germline V gene has CDR1 SGHNT and CDR2 YYREEE (reference sequence). Here the CDR3 DNA reads TGTGCCAGCAGCTTGAATAGCTTCGGCAGGGGAAATACGCAGTATTTT. Amino acid sequence: CASSLNSFGRGNTQYF.